These 17 T cell receptor beta chains were all obtained from the same sample, sequenced in a study of CD8 T cells in ankylosing spondylitis. The study, taken as a whole, reports: Typical of ankylosing spondylitis blood, it appeared, was a TCR beta motif of under 10 highly homologous variants.

TCRdb recomputed calls from the 5' RACE reads with MiXCR, one row per CDR3 protein. The repertoire holds approximately 540,000 distinct CDR3 sequences, with roughly an eighth as singletons. The antigens for these receptors are not known. Sequenced input: blood, either unsorted or a sorted T cell fraction (not recorded which). The receptors were gathered from a male donor with ankylosing spondylitis.

This clonotype has at least ten counts. This sequence joins TRBV5-1 and TRBJ1-1; TRBD1 matches 7 bases. V was pared by 2 bases and J by 1 base, with 2 bases of the junction left unmatched. This CDR3 is 14 amino acids long. Germline V lookup: CDR1 SGHRS, CDR2 YFSETQ. CDR3 DNA: TGCGCCAGCAGCTTTCGGGACAGGAACACTGAAGCTTTCTTT. Encoded protein: CASSFRDRNTEAFF. The full variable domain, in which reference TRBV5-1 and TRBJ1-1 provide the parts outside the CDR3, is KAGVTQTPRYLIKTRGQQVTLSCSPISGHRSVSWYQQTPGQGLQFLFEYFSETQRNKGNFPGRFSGRQFSNSRSEMNVSTLELGDSALYLCASSFRDRNTEAFFGQGTRLTVV.

The CDR3 DNA reads TGTGCCAGCGCAGTAAGGGCAGGGGCCGACACTGAAGCTTTCTTT. It specifies CASAVRAGADTEAFF. The genes are TRBV7-2 and TRBJ1-1; D is possibly TRBD1 (6 bases). V dropped 8 bases and J dropped 3 bases, with 19 bases sitting between them. CDR3 size: 15 residues. Looked up from germline, CDR1 is SGHTA and CDR2 is FQGNSA.

This sequence joins TRBV12-5 and TRBJ1-6; a possible D gene is TRBD1 (5 bases). CDR3 length equals 17 residues. Germline lookup yields CDR1 LGHNT and CDR2 FRNRAP. V was pared by 0 bases and J by 7 bases, with 16 bases between. CDR3: CASGLVGGRVGNSPLHF. Here the CDR3 DNA reads TGTGCTAGTGGTTTGGTGGGGGGAAGGGTCGGGAATTCACCCCTCCACTTT.

J is TRBJ2-2 and V is TRBV7-6; D is tentatively TRBD1 or TRBD2 (5 bases each). This CDR3 is 14 amino acids long. CDR1 is SGHVS and CDR2 is FNYEAQ in the germline V gene. V was cut by 5 bases and J by 8 bases, with 15 bases left in between. CDR3 sequence reads: CASSPRGPTGELFF. CDR3 nucleotides: TGTGCCAGCAGCCCCCGGGGACCCACGGGGGAGCTGTTTTTT.

The table lists this clonotype with many counts. This chain connects TRBV7-2 to TRBJ1-1, with D perhaps TRBD1 (6 bases). Germline CDR1 reads SGHTA; CDR2 reads FQGNSA. V was clipped by 0 bases and J by 5 bases, with 13 bases between them. The CDR3 is 15 residues long. CDR3 in DNA: TGTGCCAGCAGCTTAGCGTACGGGGGCGGAACTGAAGCTTTCTTT. It specifies CASSLAYGGGTEAFF. The full variable domain, rest sourced from reference TRBV7-2 and TRBJ1-1, is GAGVSQSPSNKVTEKGKDVELRCDPISGHTALYWYRQSLGQGLEFLIYFQGNSAPDKSGLPSDRFSAERTGGSVSTLTIQRTQQEDSAVYLCASSLAYGGGTEAFFGQGTRLTVV.

This clonotype showed up just a few times. The chain carries TRBV2 and TRBJ2-3; D might be TRBD2 (5 bases). Germline lookup yields CDR1 SNHLY and CDR2 FYNNEI. The V and J ends lost 0 bases and 2 bases respectively, with 21 bases between them. The CDR3 spans 19 residues. The DNA of the CDR3 is TGTGCCAGCAGTGAAGCGACGGGCCTACGGGGAGTTTTCACAGATACGCAGTATTTT. Translation gives CASSEATGLRGVFTDTQYF.

This clonotype was found a few times. The V call is TRBV2, the J call TRBJ2-2, with 9 bases aligning to TRBD1. This CDR3 region has 15 residues. V trimming: 7 bases; J trimming: 6 bases; junction bases outside the gene matches: 9. Germline V CDR1 and CDR2: SNHLY, FYNNEI. CDR3 in amino acids: CASTSGQGVPGELFF. In nucleotides, the CDR3 is TGTGCCAGCACCTCGGGACAGGGAGTACCCGGGGAGCTGTTTTTT.

The chain carries TRBV7-9 and TRBJ1-6; TRBD1 might be the D (5 bases). Trimming stripped 5 bases from V and 10 bases from J, with 12 bases between. CDR1 is SEHNR, CDR2 FQNEAQ, per germline (reference sequence). CDR3 length: 13 residues. The CDR3 region has the DNA TGTGCCAGCAGCGCAGGGACTGGATCACCCCTCCACTTT. It is translated as CASSAGTGSPLHF.

The chain joins TRBV12-5 to TRBJ2-3, with 10 bases matching TRBD2. Losses at the gene ends were 11 bases for V and 4 bases for J; bases not matched to a gene: 9. CDR3 length: 14 residues. Germline-derived CDR1 and CDR2 are LGHNT and FRNRAP. CDR3 bases: TGTGCTTCCCAGGGTGGACTAGCGGCAGATACGCAGTATTTT. This codes for CASQGGLAADTQYF.

The chain uses TRBV19 and TRBJ2-7, with TRBD1 matching 10 bases. There are 14 residues in the CDR3. V was clipped by 7 bases and J by 5 bases; unmatched bases: 8. From germline, CDR1 is LNHDA and CDR2 SQIVND (reference sequence). The CDR3 sequence: CASKMTGGSNEQYF. CDR3 sequence (DNA): TGTGCCAGTAAAATGACAGGGGGCTCTAACGAGCAGTACTTC.

V and J are TRBV5-1 and TRBJ1-2, with 8 positions matching TRBD1. Trimming removed 4 bases from V and 4 bases from J; junction bases left unmatched: 9. This CDR3 spans 15 amino acids. The germline CDR1 and CDR2 sequences are SGHRS and YFSETQ. CDR3 sequence reads: CASSMTGVPSYGYTF. The CDR3 DNA reads TGCGCCAGCAGCATGACAGGGGTCCCCTCCTATGGCTACACCTTC.

In this sample, this clonotype turned up a few times. The J gene is TRBJ2-4, the V gene TRBV4-1; 10 positions agree with TRBD1. Trimming removed 0 bases from V and 16 bases from J; junction bases left unmatched: 9. CDR1 is MGHRA and CDR2 is YSYEKL in the germline V gene. This CDR3 region has 14 residues. The CDR3 here is CASSQDWGDRGPYF. The CDR3 nucleotides read TGCGCCAGCAGCCAAGATTGGGGGGACAGGGGACCCTACTTC.

This clonotype was detected a few times. The V and J genes are TRBV7-9 and TRBJ1-1; tentatively, D is TRBD1 (5 bases). CDR1 is SEHNR, CDR2 FQNEAQ, per germline (reference sequence). This CDR3 region has 17 residues. Trimming shortened V by 2 bases and J by 1 base, and 17 bases separated the two germline ends. The CDR3 nucleotides are TGTGCCAGCAGCTTAAGGGGCTCGGCTTCGGGGAACACTGAAGCTTTCTTT. This gives the protein CASSLRGSASGNTEAFF.

The sample holds a few counts of this clonotype. The V gene is TRBV11-2, the J gene TRBJ1-2; a weak D match, TRBD1 (6 bases). V was pared by 1 base and J by 4 bases, with 13 bases between. The CDR3 is 15 amino acids. Germline V gene lookup returns CDR1 SGHAT and CDR2 FQNNGV. CDR3 amino acids: CASSLGRGPPYGYTF. The CDR3 DNA follows: TGTGCCAGCAGCTTAGGCAGGGGTCCCCCCTATGGCTACACCTTC.

This clonotype has ten or more counts. The V and J genes are TRBV20-1 and TRBJ1-5; D ambiguous. Germline CDR1 is DFQATT and CDR2 is SNEGSKA (reference sequence). This CDR3 is 14 amino acids long. V was pared by 0 bases and J by 7 bases, with 13 bases between. CDR3 DNA: TGCAGTGCTAGAGATACGGGGTTCGAACAGCCCCAGCATTTT. Translated: CSARDTGFEQPQHF.

This clonotype appeared a few times. The chain carries TRBV12-3 or TRBV12-4 and TRBJ1-5, with 10 bases identical to TRBD1. V lost 1 base, J lost 0 bases, and 3 bases stayed unmatched. This CDR3 is built from 17 residues. The CDR3 coding sequence is TGTGCCAGCAGTTTAGATAGGGACAGGGGTAGCAATCAGCCCCAGCATTTT. As protein: CASSLDRDRGSNQPQHF.

This clonotype was seen more than once but under ten times. This sequence joins TRBV29-1 and TRBJ1-2, with 10 bases fitting TRBD1. Germline V gene lookup returns CDR1 SQVTM and CDR2 ANQGSEA. The V and J ends lost 5 bases and 8 bases, in that order; junction bases with no gene match: 8. This CDR3 region has 13 residues. CDR3 region: CSVRGQGDGGYTF. The CDR3 DNA reads as TGCAGCGTTCGAGGACAGGGGGATGGCGGCTACACCTTC.